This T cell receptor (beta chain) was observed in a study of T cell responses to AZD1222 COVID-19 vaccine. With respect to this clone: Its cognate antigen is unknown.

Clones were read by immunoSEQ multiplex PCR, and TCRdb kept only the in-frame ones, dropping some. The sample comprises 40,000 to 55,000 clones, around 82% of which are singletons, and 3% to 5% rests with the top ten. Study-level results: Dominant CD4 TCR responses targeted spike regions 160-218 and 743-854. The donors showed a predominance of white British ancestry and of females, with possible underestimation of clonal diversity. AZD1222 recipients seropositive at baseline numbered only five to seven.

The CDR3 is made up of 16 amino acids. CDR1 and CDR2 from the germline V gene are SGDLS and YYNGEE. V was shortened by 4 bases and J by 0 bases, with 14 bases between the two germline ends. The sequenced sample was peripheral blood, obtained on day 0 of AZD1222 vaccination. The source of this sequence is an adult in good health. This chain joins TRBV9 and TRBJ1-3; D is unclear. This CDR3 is CASSSTGPGSGNTIYF. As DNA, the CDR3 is TGTGCCAGCAGCTCGACCGGGCCGGGCTCTGGAAACACCATATATTTT.